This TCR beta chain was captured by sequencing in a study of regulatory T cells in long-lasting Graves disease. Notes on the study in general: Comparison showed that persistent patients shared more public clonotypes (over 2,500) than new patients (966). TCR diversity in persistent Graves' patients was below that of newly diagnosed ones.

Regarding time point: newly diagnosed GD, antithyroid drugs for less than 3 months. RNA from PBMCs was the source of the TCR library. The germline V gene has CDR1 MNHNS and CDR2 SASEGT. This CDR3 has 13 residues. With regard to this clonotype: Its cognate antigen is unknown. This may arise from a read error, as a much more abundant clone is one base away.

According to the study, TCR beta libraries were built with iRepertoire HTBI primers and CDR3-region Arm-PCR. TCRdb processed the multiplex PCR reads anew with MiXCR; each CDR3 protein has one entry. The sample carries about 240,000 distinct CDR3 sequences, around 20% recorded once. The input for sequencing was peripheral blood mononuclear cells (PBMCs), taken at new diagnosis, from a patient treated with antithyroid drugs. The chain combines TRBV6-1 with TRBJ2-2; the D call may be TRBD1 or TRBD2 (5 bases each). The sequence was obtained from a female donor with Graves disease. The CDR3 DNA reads TGTGCCAGCACCGGGACGAACACCGGGGAGCTGTCTTTT. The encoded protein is CASTGTNTGELSF.